This T cell receptor (beta chain) was sequenced during a study of a mutant IDH1 vaccine in newly diagnosed glioma. Study details: Eight vaccinations were given in weeks 1, 3, 5, 7, 11, 15, 19 and 23. Either 4-6 weeks after radiotherapy alone or alongside temozolomide, vaccination was begun. Prior therapy was radiotherapy, temozolomide, or both; most received both.

Comment on this clone: Its target is not known.

The ends were cut back, 7 bases at V and 2 bases at J, with 8 bases in the middle. Per germline, CDR1 LNHDA and CDR2 SQIVND (reference sequence). The CDR3 has 13 residues. The data were produced by immunoSEQ multiplex PCR, yet TCRdb's version contains in-frame clones alone and is incomplete. This sample has about 36,000 clones; 80% occur once, and the top ten carry over 13%. Study outcomes and limitations: Changes in the top peripheral T cell clonotypes seemingly had no bearing on pseudoprogression.

As for time point: week 11, during vaccination. Mutant IDH1 20-mer peptide, at 300 ug, made up each vaccine dose, with topical imiquimod. Sequenced here: peripheral blood mononuclear cells (PBMCs), sampled from a glioma patient whose treatment included an IDH1 peptide vaccine. The chain employs TRBV19 and TRBJ2-2; D is possibly TRBD1 (5 bases). This clonotype was obtained from a woman in her 30s with glioma. Some clones in this sample may be carry-over from other donors' samples. The CDR3 DNA sequence: TGTGCCAGTAATGACAGAAACACCGGGGAGCTGTTTTTT. The encoded protein is CASNDRNTGELFF.